This T cell receptor beta chain was sequenced during a study of shared clonotypes between healthy human individuals. Study-wide findings and caveats: Sharing across four donors was seen in around 5.1% of naive CD4 clonotypes. Measured sharing among donors was expected to vary with sequencing depth.

Sequencing was performed with immunoSEQ multiplex PCR; in TCRdb, only in-frame clones are kept and a portion is missing. The sample lists about 1.1 million clones, roughly 74% seen once, with under 0.6% in the top ten. As regards this clone: Its antigen remains unknown.

Germline V lookup: CDR1 MNHEY, CDR2 SVGAGI. V dropped 8 bases and J dropped 4 bases, with 17 bases sitting between them. The CDR3 has 15 residues. V is TRBV6-5 and J is TRBJ2-2, with D possibly being TRBD2 (7 bases). Sequenced: memory CD4+ T cells from PBMCs. Sample subset: CD45RA-negative fraction. This TCR derives from a man aged 18 to 30 in good health. Some clones in this sample may be carry-over from other donors' samples. CDR3 region: CASGGASPSTGELFF. CDR3 in DNA: TGTGCCAGCGGGGGGGCTAGCCCTTCCACCGGGGAGCTGTTTTTT.